Included here is one T cell receptor (beta chain) sequence, with context. The source of the sample is a study of blood T cells in healthy people across ages. The CDR3 runs 16 residues. Germline V gene sequence: CDR1 SGDLS, CDR2 YYNGEE. Trimming left V 0 bases short and J 5 bases short, with 17 bases between. Combining a sample-barcoded 5' primer with a J-beta primer mix, a second PCR ran for roughly 7 to 12 cycles. MiXCR was run by TCRdb on the 5' RACE reads, yielding one entry per CDR3 protein. This repertoire shows roughly 1,500,000 distinct CDR3 sequences, around 39% found once; its top ten account for roughly 7.9%.

The source material was blood. The clonotype comes from a woman in her late teens or twenties in good health. The V and J genes are TRBV9 and TRBJ2-5; unclear D gene. The CDR3 DNA is TGTGCCAGCAGCGTAGGGGCCATTAGGGTGGGGGAGACCCAGTACTTC. As protein: CASSVGAIRVGETQYF.